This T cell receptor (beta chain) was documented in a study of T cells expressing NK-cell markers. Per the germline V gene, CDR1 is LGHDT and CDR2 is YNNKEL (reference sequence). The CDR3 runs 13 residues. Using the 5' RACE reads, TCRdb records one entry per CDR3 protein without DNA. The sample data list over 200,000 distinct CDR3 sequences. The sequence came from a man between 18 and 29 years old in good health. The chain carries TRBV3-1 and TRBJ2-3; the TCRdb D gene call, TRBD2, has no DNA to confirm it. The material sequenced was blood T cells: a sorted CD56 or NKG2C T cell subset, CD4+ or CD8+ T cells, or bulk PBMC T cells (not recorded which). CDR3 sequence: CASSSLPTDTQYF.